Described below is a single T cell receptor beta chain sequence and its context. Its antigen is unknown. The data are from a study of cytomegalovirus exposure and HLA in healthy donors. Study-wide findings and caveats: The study assumed roughly uniform donor sequencing depth for presence/absence analyses. The study listed roughly 160 cytomegalovirus-associated TCR beta chains. In a later analysis, HLA-associated beta chains showed higher expansion and lower generation probabilities than comparable chains.

CDR3 length: 14 amino acids. Germline V gene data show CDR1 as LNHDA and CDR2 as SQIVND (reference sequence). The V and J ends lost 3 bases and 5 bases, in that order; junction bases with no gene match: 4. With 60 Vbeta and 13 Jbeta primers, the PCR was carried out. Clones were read by immunoSEQ multiplex PCR, and TCRdb kept only the in-frame ones, dropping some. The sample consists of about 200,000 clones, over 60% of them appearing once. The source material was PBMCs. V and J are TRBV19 and TRBJ1-2, with TRBD1 matching over 9 bases. The sequence was collected from a woman aged 40 to 50 in good health and CMV-seronegative. The CDR3 coding sequence is TGTGCCAGTAGTATGGTACAGGGGGCTTATGGCTACACCTTC. It is translated as CASSMVQGAYGYTF.